This T cell receptor (beta chain) was recovered during a study of blood T cell repertoires in COVID-19. Study information: Whether acute or convalescent, the COVID-19 samples came from the United States, Italy and Spain. PBMCs, B-cell-depleted T cells, or T cells were the source of the cDNA or gDNA that made up the material.

In the original processing: Estimated nucleated cell counts came from reference gene primer amplification. The repertoire was sequenced with immunoSEQ multiplex PCR; TCRdb's copy has only in-frame clones and lacks some. From that table come the V and J calls and clone size; the DNA was used to work out D and trimming. The sample lists fewer than 60,000 clones; roughly 91% were seen once. The clonotype originates from an elderly man with active or convalescent COVID-19. Sequencing was done on a sample of peripheral blood.

CDR3 region: CASSGTGGPHEQYF. The CDR3 DNA follows: TGTGCCAGTAGTGGTACGGGAGGGCCCCACGAGCAGTACTTC. V usage is TRBV19 and J usage is TRBJ2-7, with TRBD2 matching over 8 bases. CDR3 length: 14 amino acids. Germline CDR1 and CDR2: LNHDA and SQIVND (reference sequence). The junction had 8 bases not matched to a gene; V was cut back by 5 bases and J by 5 bases.